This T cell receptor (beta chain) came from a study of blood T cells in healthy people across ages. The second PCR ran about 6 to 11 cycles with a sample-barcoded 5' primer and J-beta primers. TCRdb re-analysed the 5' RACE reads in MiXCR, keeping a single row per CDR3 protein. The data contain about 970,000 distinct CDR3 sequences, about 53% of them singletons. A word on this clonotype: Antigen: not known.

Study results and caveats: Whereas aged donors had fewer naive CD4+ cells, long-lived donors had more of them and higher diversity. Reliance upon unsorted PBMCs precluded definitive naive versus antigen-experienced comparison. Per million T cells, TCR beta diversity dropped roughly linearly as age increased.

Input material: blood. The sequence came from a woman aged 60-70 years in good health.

CDR3 DNA sequence: TGTGCCAGCAGCCCACCGGGACCCAGGTACGAGCAGTACTTC. Translated: CASSPPGPRYEQYF. V and J are TRBV7-8 and TRBJ2-7; either TRBD1 or TRBD2 may fit D (5 bases each). V was cut by 5 bases and J by 4 bases, with 15 bases left in between. In germline, CDR1 is SGHVS, CDR2 FQNEAQ. CDR3 length equals 14 residues.